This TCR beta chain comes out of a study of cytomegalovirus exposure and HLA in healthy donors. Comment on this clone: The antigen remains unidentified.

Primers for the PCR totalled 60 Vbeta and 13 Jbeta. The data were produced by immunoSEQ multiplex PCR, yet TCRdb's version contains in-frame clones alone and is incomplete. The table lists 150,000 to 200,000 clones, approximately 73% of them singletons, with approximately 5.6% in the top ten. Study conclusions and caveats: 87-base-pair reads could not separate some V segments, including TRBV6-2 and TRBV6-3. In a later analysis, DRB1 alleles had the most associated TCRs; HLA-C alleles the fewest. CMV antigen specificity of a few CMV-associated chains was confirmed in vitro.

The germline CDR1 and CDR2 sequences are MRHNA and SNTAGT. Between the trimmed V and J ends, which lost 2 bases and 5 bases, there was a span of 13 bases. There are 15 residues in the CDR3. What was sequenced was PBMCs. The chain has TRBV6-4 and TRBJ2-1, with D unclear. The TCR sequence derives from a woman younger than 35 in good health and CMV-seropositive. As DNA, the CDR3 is TGTGCCAGCAGTGACGTCCAGCGAGGAAACAATGAGCAGTTCTTC. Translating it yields CASSDVQRGNNEQFF.